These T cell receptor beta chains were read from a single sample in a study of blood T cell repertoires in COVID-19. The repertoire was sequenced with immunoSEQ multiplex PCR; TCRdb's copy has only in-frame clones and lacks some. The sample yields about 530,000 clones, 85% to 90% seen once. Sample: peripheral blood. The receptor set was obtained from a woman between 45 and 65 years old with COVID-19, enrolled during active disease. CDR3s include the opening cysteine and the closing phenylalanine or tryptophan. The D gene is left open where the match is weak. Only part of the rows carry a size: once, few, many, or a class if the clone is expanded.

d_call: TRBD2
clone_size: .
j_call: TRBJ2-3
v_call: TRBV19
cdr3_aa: CASSMSSGGLSTDTQYF
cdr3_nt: TGTGCCAGTAGTATGAGTAGCGGGGGCCTTAGCACAGATACGCAGTATTTT

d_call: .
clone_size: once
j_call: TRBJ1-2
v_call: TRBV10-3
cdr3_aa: CAISPGGLDYGYTF
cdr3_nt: TGTGCCATCAGCCCGGGGGGACTGGACTATGGCTACACCTTC

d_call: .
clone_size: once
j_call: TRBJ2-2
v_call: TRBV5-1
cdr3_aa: CASSLERLAGELFF
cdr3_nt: TGCGCCAGCAGCTTGGAACGGTTAGCCGGGGAGCTGTTTTTT

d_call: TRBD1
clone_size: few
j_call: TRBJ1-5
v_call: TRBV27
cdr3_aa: CASSLFWTGKFNQPQHF
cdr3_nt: TGTGCCAGCAGTTTATTCTGGACAGGTAAATTTAATCAGCCCCAGCATTTT

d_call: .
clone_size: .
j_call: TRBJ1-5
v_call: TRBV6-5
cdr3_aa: CASSYSGGINQPQHF
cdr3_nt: TGTGCCAGCAGTTACTCGGGAGGGATCAATCAGCCCCAGCATTTT

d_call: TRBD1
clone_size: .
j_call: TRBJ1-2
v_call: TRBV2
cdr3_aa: CASSDSGTGARGYTF
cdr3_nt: TGTGCCAGCAGTGACTCCGGGACAGGGGCGAGGGGCTACACCTTC

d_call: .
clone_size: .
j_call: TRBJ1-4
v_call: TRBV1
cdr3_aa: CTSSGRHGEKLFF
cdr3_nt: TGCACCAGCAGCGGTCGACACGGCGAAAAACTGTTTTTT

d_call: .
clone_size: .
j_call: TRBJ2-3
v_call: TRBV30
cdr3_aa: CAWSLHSLSTDTQYF
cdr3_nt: TGTGCCTGGAGCCTCCACAGCCTTAGCACAGATACGCAGTATTTT

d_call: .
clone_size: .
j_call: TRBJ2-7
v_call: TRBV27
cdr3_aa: CASSLAAPQGYEQYF
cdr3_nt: TGTGCCAGCAGTTTAGCGGCCCCTCAGGGCTACGAGCAGTACTTC

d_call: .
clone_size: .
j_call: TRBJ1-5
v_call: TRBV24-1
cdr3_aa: CATSDGQPYQPQHF
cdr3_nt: TGTGCCACCAGTGATGGACAGCCTTATCAGCCCCAGCATTTT

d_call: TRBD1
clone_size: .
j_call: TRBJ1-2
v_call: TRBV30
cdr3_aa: CAWSDDRGNNYGYTF
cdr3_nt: TGTGCCTGGAGTGATGACAGGGGTAATAACTATGGCTACACCTTC

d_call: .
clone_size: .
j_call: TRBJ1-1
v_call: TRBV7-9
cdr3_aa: CASSLGWFRGGEAFF
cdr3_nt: TGTGCCAGCAGCTTAGGCTGGTTTCGTGGCGGTGAAGCTTTCTTT

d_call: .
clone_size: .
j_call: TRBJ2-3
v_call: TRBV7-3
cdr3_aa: CASSRTVSTDTQYF
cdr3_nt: TGTGCCAGCAGCCGGACAGTTAGCACAGATACGCAGTATTTT

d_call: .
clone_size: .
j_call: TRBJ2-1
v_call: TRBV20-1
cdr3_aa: CSASGNREQFF
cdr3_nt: TGCAGTGCTAGTGGTAATCGTGAGCAGTTCTTC

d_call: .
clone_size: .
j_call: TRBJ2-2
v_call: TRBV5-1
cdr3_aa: CASSWAASNTGELFF
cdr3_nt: TGCGCCAGCAGCTGGGCCGCCTCGAACACCGGGGAGCTGTTTTTT

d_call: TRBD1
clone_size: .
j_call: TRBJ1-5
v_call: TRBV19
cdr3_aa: CASSTGTGDQPQHF
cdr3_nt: TGTGCCAGTAGTACAGGGACAGGGGATCAGCCCCAGCATTTT

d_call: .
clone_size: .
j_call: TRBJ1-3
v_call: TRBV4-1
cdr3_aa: CASSPQGVSGNTIYF
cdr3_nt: TGCGCCAGCAGCCCCCAAGGAGTCTCTGGAAACACCATATATTTT

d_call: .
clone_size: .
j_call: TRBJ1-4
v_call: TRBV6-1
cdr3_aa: CASSERGLGKLFF
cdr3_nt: TGTGCCAGCAGTGAGCGGGGGCTGGGAAAACTGTTTTTT

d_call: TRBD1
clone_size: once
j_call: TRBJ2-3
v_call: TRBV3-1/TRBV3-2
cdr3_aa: CASSPGQGADTQYF
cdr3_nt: TGTGCCAGCAGCCCGGGACAGGGCGCAGATACGCAGTATTTT

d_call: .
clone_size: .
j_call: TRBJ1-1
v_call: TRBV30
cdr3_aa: CAWSRGSTEAFF
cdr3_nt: TGTGCCTGGAGTCGGGGATCCACTGAAGCTTTCTTT

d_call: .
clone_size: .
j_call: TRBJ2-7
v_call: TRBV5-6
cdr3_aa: CASSSLKSRFAYEQYF
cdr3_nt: TGTGCCAGCAGCTCCCTAAAGTCCAGGTTCGCCTACGAGCAGTACTTC

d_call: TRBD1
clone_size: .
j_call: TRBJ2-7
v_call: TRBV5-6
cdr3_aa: CASSPQGASEQYF
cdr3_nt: TGTGCCAGCAGCCCACAGGGGGCGAGCGAGCAGTACTTC

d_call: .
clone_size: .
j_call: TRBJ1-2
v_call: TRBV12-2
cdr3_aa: CASRVAAYANYGYTF
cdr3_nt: TGTGCAAGTCGCGTCGCCGCGTATGCTAACTATGGCTACACCTTC

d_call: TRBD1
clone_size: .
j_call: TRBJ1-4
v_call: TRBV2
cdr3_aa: CASSPWGTGRNEKLFF
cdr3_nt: TGTGCCAGCAGTCCTTGGGGGACAGGGAGGAATGAAAAACTGTTTTTT

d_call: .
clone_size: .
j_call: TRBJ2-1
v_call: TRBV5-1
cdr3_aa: CASSEGFSGNEQFF
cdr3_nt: TGCGCCAGCAGCGAGGGATTTTCCGGCAATGAGCAGTTCTTC

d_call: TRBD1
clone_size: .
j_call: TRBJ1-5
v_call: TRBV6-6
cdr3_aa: CASSHVGQDSNQPQHF
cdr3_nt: TGTGCCAGCAGCCACGTTGGACAGGATAGCAATCAGCCCCAGCATTTT

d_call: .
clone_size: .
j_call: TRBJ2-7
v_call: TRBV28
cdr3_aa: CASRRRGPTGEQYF
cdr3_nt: TGTGCCAGCAGGAGACGTGGGCCTACAGGCGAGCAGTACTTC

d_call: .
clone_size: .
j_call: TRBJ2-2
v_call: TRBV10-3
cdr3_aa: CAISGPTGELFF
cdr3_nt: TGTGCCATCAGTGGTCCAACCGGGGAGCTGTTTTTT

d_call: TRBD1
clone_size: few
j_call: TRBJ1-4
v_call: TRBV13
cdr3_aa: CASSLGRNRGPNEKLFF
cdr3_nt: TGTGCCAGCAGCTTAGGCCGGAACAGGGGGCCTAATGAAAAACTGTTTTTT

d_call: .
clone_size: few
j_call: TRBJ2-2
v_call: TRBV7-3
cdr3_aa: CASSFDRANTGELFF
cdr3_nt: TGTGCCAGCAGCTTCGACAGAGCTAACACCGGGGAGCTGTTTTTT

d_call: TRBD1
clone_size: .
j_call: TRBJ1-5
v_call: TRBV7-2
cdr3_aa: CASRYGTGAYQPQHF
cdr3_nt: TGTGCCAGCAGGTATGGGACAGGGGCCTACCAGCCCCAGCATTTT

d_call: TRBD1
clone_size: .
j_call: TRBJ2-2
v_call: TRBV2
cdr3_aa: CASRDRVANTGELFF
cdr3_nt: TGTGCCAGCAGAGACAGGGTTGCGAACACCGGGGAGCTGTTTTTT

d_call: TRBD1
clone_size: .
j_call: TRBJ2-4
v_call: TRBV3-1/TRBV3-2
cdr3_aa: CASSTLQPGQGWNIQYF
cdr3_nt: TGTGCCAGCAGCACCCTCCAGCCGGGACAGGGGTGGAACATTCAGTACTTC

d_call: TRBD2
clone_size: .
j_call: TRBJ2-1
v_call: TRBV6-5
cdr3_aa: CASRGLAGVAEQFF
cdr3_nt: TGTGCCAGCAGGGGACTAGCGGGGGTAGCTGAGCAGTTCTTC

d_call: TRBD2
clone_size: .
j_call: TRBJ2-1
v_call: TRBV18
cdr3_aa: CASSALSAASGEQFF
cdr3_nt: TGTGCCAGCTCAGCCCTCTCAGCGGCTAGCGGGGAGCAGTTCTTC

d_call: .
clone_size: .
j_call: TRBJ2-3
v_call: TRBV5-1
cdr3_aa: CASSLFMGAPEDTQYF
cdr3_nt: TGCGCCAGCAGCTTATTTATGGGGGCGCCGGAAGATACGCAGTATTTT

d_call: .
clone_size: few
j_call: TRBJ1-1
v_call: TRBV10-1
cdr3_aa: CASSPGQNTEAFF
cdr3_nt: TGCGCCAGCAGCCCGGGACAAAACACTGAAGCTTTCTTT

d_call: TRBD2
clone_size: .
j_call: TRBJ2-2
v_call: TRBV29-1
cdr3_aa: CSVVLGTSKVGELFF
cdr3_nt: TGCAGCGTTGTGTTAGGGACTAGCAAAGTCGGGGAGCTGTTTTTT

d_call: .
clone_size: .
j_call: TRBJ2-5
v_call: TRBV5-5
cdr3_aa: CASSLGGAASRGETQYF
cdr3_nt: TGTGCCAGCAGCTTGGGAGGCGCAGCCTCCCGGGGTGAGACCCAGTACTTC

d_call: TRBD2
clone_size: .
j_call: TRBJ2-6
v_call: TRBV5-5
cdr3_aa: CASSDSSGGASGANVLTF
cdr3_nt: TGTGCCAGCAGCGACTCTAGCGGGGGAGCCTCTGGGGCCAACGTCCTGACTTTC

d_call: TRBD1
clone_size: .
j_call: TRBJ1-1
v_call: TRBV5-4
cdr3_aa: CASSFAGQGNTEAFF
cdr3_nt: TGTGCCAGCAGCTTTGCTGGACAGGGGAACACTGAAGCTTTCTTT

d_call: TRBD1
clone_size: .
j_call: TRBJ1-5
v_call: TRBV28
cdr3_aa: CASSSDRVGQPQHF
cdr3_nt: TGTGCCAGCAGTTCCGACAGGGTTGGTCAGCCCCAGCATTTT

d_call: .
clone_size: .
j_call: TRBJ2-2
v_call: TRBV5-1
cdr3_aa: CASSAGQPYTGELFF
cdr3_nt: TGCGCCAGCAGCGCGGGACAGCCCTACACCGGGGAGCTGTTTTTT

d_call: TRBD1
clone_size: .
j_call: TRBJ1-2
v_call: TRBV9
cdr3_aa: CASSPSLRDSVYTF
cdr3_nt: TGTGCCAGCAGCCCTAGCCTCCGGGACAGTGTCTACACCTTC

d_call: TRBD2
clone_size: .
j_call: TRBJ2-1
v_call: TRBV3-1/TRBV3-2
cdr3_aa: CASSPRGGGNEQFF
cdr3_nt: TGTGCCAGCAGCCCTCGGGGGGGCGGGAATGAGCAGTTCTTC

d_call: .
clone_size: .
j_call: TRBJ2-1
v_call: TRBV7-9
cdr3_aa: CASSSDTLSDEQFF
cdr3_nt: TGTGCCAGCAGTTCCGACACCTTGTCGGATGAGCAGTTCTTC

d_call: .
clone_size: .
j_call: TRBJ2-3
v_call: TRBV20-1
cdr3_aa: CSAFPSDTQYF
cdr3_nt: TGCAGTGCGTTTCCCTCGGATACGCAGTATTTT

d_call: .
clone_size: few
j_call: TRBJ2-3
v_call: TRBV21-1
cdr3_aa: CASSPGADTQYF
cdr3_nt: TGTGCCAGCAGCCCCGGGGCAGATACGCAGTATTTT

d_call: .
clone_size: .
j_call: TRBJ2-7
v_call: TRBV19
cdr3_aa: CATASVSRSSEQYF
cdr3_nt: TGTGCCACGGCTTCGGTCAGCAGGTCCTCCGAGCAGTACTTC

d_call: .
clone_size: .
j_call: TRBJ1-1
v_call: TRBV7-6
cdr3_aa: CASSSPQDTEAFF
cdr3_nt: TGTGCCAGCAGCTCCCCCCAGGACACTGAAGCTTTCTTT

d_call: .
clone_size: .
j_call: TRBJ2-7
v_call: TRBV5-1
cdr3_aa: CASSLGTSIYEQYF
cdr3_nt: TGCGCCAGCAGCTTGGGAACGAGCATTTACGAGCAGTACTTC

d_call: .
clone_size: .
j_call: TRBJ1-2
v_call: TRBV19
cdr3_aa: CASSIGDRSGGYTF
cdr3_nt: TGTGCCAGTAGTATAGGAGACAGGTCTGGAGGCTACACCTTC

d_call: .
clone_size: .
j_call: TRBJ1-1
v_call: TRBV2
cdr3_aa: CASNLNEGENAFF
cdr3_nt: TGTGCCAGCAACCTGAACGAGGGGGAGAATGCTTTCTTT

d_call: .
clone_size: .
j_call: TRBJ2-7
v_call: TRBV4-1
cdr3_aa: CASSLPAGERNEQYF
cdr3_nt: TGCGCCAGCAGCCTCCCAGCAGGGGAGAGGAACGAGCAGTACTTC

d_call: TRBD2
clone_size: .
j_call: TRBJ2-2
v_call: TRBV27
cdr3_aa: CASSLGGYSDTGELFF
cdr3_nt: TGTGCCAGCAGTTTGGGGGGGTATTCTGACACCGGGGAGCTGTTTTTT

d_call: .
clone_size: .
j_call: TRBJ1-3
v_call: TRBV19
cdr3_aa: CASSIGRSNTIYF
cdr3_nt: TGTGCCAGTAGTATCGGCAGGTCGAACACCATATATTTT